What follows are 30 T cell receptor beta chains derived from one specimen sequenced in a study of CD8 T cells in ankylosing spondylitis. Each CDR3 protein is one row after TCRdb ran MiXCR on the 5' RACE reads. Here the sample spans 350,000 to 400,000 distinct CDR3 sequences, 20% to 25% being singletons. Sequenced sample: blood, either unsorted or a sorted T cell fraction (not recorded which). The receptors derive from a male donor with ankylosing spondylitis or in good health (not recorded which).

This clonotype showed up just a few times. V and J are TRBV6-5 and TRBJ1-1, with 8 bases that match TRBD1. The CDR3 extends over 16 amino acids. The J segment lost 4 bases and the V segment lost 3 bases, leaving 10 bases of the junction unmatched. CDR1 MNHEY and CDR2 SVGAGI come from the germline V gene. The CDR3 DNA is TGTGCCAGCAGTTATAATATTCAGGGGGCCGGCACTGAAGCTTTCTTT. Its protein is CASSYNIQGAGTEAFF.

The sample holds a few counts of this clonotype. The CDR3 region is CSVSGADTQYF. CDR3 nucleotide sequence: TGCAGCGTCTCGGGGGCAGATACGCAGTATTTT. This sequence joins TRBV29-1 and TRBJ2-3; possibly TRBD2 for D (6 bases). The CDR3 runs to 11 residues. Looked up from germline, CDR1 is SQVTM and CDR2 is ANQGSEA. The V end was cut by 6 bases, the J end by 4 bases, with 8 bases between.

This chain joins TRBV6-5 and TRBJ2-1; D possibly corresponds to TRBD1 (5 bases). Germline values: CDR1 MNHEY, CDR2 SVGAGI. The CDR3 runs 13 residues. The V end lost 4 bases, the J end lost 10 bases, and 14 bases lay between the germline ends. This CDR3 reads CASSLVGAQEQFF. For the CDR3, the DNA is TGTGCCAGCAGTTTGGTAGGGGCGCAGGAGCAGTTCTTC.

This clonotype has just a few counts. The rearrangement uses TRBV3-1 and TRBJ2-5; TRBD2 matches 7 bases. CDR1 is LGHDT, CDR2 YNNKEL, per germline (reference sequence). This CDR3 contains 15 residues. V was clipped by 1 base and J by 2 bases; unmatched bases: 4. Written as DNA, the CDR3 is TGTGCCAGCAGCCAAGGGACTAGTTCGCAAGAGACCCAGTACTTC. Translating it yields CASSQGTSSQETQYF.

Only a few counts were recorded for this clonotype. The chain combines TRBV4-1 with TRBJ2-7, with 9 bases that match TRBD1. Trimming cost V 3 bases and J 3 bases; bases outside gene matches: 6. The CDR3 runs 15 residues. Per germline, CDR1 MGHRA and CDR2 YSYEKL. The CDR3, as DNA: TGCGCCAGCAGCCAGCCGGGACAGGGAGTCTACGAGCAGTACTTC. As protein: CASSQPGQGVYEQYF.

This clonotype was counted a few times. The chain combines TRBV5-1 with TRBJ2-2; D not resolved. The CDR3 contains 15 residues. The germline gives CDR1 SGHRS, CDR2 YFSETQ. Trimming cost V 1 base and J 1 base, with 8 bases left between them. For the CDR3, the DNA is TGCGCCAGCAGCTTGTTCGTACGGAACACCGGGGAGCTGTTTTTT. It specifies CASSLFVRNTGELFF.

The CDR3 DNA is TGTGCCAGCAGCGTACAGGACACCGGGGAGCTGTTTTTT. Translating gives CASSVQDTGELFF. The V call is TRBV7-3, the J call TRBJ2-2, with D perhaps matching TRBD1 (5 bases). Per germline, CDR1 SGHTA and CDR2 FQGTGA. The germline V and J ends were trimmed by 5 bases and 3 bases, with 7 bases remaining between them. CDR3 size: 13 residues.

This clonotype is medium-sized within its sample. The J gene is TRBJ2-5, the V gene TRBV11-2; unclear D gene. This CDR3 is built from 13 residues. Per germline, CDR1 SGHAT and CDR2 FQNNGV. The germline V and J ends were trimmed by 3 bases and 2 bases, with 7 bases remaining between them. DNA for the CDR3: TGTGCCAGCAGCTTTTGGGGTCAAGAGACCCAGTACTTC. It codes for CASSFWGQETQYF.

Only a few counts were recorded for this clonotype. This chain connects TRBV12-3 or TRBV12-4 to TRBJ2-2; D possibly corresponds to TRBD1 (6 bases). V was pared by 10 bases and J by 5 bases, with 17 bases between. This CDR3 is built from 14 residues. CDR3 DNA sequence: TGTGCCACCAAGACAGGTTCGGGGACCGGGGAGCTGTTTTTT. Translation: CATKTGSGTGELFF.

In this sample, this clonotype turned up many times. The V call is TRBV12-3 or TRBV12-4, the J call TRBJ1-1; 7 nucleotides line up with TRBD1. The junction had 6 bases not matched to a gene; V was cut back by 5 bases and J by 0 bases. The CDR3 loop spans 15 amino acids. CDR3 sequence reads: CASSILTGLNTEAFF. The CDR3 DNA reads as TGTGCCAGCAGTATACTGACAGGGTTGAACACTGAAGCTTTCTTT.

The J gene is TRBJ2-7, the V gene TRBV7-8, with no clear D. From germline, CDR1 is SGHVS and CDR2 FQNEAQ. With 7 bases removed from V and 2 bases from J, the gap between germline ends came to 12 bases. This CDR3 has 13 residues. In DNA form, the CDR3 reads TGTGCCAGCAACCTCTTACCGACCTACGAGCAGTACTTC. Encoded protein: CASNLLPTYEQYF.

There are a few counts of this clonotype. The chain links TRBV27 to TRBJ2-1, with D uncertain. V gave up 4 bases and J gave up 8 bases, with 9 bases separating them. Germline V CDR1 and CDR2: MNHEY, SMNVEV (reference sequence). The CDR3 spans 12 residues. CDR3 protein: CASSSPSDEQFF. The CDR3, as DNA: TGTGCCAGCAGTTCCCCCTCGGATGAGCAGTTCTTC.

The V call is TRBV10-3, the J call TRBJ2-3; 14 bases agree with TRBD2. Germline V gene data show CDR1 as ENHRY and CDR2 as SYGVKD. CDR3 length: 15 amino acids. J was trimmed by 2 bases and V by 8 bases; bases with no gene match: 3. In nucleotides, the CDR3 is TGTGCCATCGGGACTAGCGGGGGCCACACAGATACGCAGTATTTT. Its protein is CAIGTSGGHTDTQYF.

In this sample, this clonotype turned up a few times. The CDR3 DNA reads as TGTGCCAGCAGCCAAGGAGGGACAGAAATAACCGGGGAGCTGTTTTTT. Protein sequence: CASSQGGTEITGELFF. The chain recombines TRBV4-2 with TRBJ2-2; 7 positions match TRBD1. V was pared by 1 base and J by 5 bases, with 7 bases of the junction left unmatched. The CDR3 has 16 residues. The V gene's germline CDR1 is LGHNA and CDR2 YNFKEQ.

For the CDR3, the DNA is TGTGCCAGCAGCCAGGCAAACAGGGGTATGAACACTGAAGCTTTCTTT. Translating it yields CASSQANRGMNTEAFF. The chain recombines TRBV3-1 with TRBJ1-1, with 7 positions matching TRBD1. The CDR3 consists of 16 residues. J lost 0 bases, V lost 3 bases, and 7 bases had no gene match. Germline V gene lookup returns CDR1 LGHDT and CDR2 YNNKEL (reference sequence). Full variable domain (missing parts from reference TRBV3-1 and TRBJ1-1): DTAVSQTPKYLVTQMGNDKSIKCEQNLGHDTMYWYKQDSKKFLKIMFSYNNKELIINETVPNRFSPKSPDKAHLNLHINSLELGDSAVYFCASSQANRGMNTEAFFGQGTRLTVV.

This sequence joins TRBV5-1 and TRBJ2-7; the D is unclear. The CDR3 runs 14 residues. V lost 6 bases, J lost 0 bases, and 13 bases lay in between. Germline V gene data show CDR1 as SGHRS and CDR2 as YFSETQ. CDR3 in amino acids: CASTTDGYSYEQYF. CDR3 coding DNA: TGCGCCAGCACCACGGACGGGTACTCCTACGAGCAGTACTTC.

This clonotype was found a few times. This chain uses TRBV7-6 with TRBJ2-7, with 8 positions matching TRBD2. V shed 5 bases and J 0 bases; nucleotides not matched to a gene: 6. CDR1 is SGHVS and CDR2 is FNYEAQ in the germline V gene. This CDR3 has 15 residues. CDR3 sequence (DNA): TGTGCCAGCAGCGTGTCCGGGACTAGCTCCTACGAGCAGTACTTC. Protein: CASSVSGTSSYEQYF.

The chain combines TRBV11-2 with TRBJ2-5, with 11 bases matching TRBD2. The ends lost 5 bases at V and 1 base at J; junction bases unmatched: 3. Germline CDR1 is SGHAT and CDR2 is FQNNGV. The CDR3 is made up of 15 amino acids. The CDR3 here is CASSLTSGTQETQYF. The CDR3 bases are TGTGCCAGCAGCCTGACTAGCGGGACCCAAGAGACCCAGTACTTC.

This chain joins TRBV5-1 and TRBJ2-7, with TRBD2 identical over 10 bases. The CDR3 extends over 16 amino acids. Losses at the gene ends were 3 bases for V and 1 base for J; bases not matched to a gene: 7. Germline V gene lookup returns CDR1 SGHRS and CDR2 YFSETQ. The CDR3 coding sequence is TGCGCCAGCAGCTACGAACCGGGACTAGCGTCCTACGAGCAGTACTTC. It translates to CASSYEPGLASYEQYF.

The V gene is TRBV11-2, the J gene TRBJ2-7; maybe TRBD2 (5 bases). The CDR3 contains 14 residues. V was cut by 1 base and J by 2 bases, with 9 bases left in between. Germline CDR1 reads SGHAT; CDR2 reads FQNNGV. CDR3 nucleotide sequence: TGTGCCAGCAGCTTAGCACTAGGCCCCTACGAGCAGTACTTC. Amino acids: CASSLALGPYEQYF.

In its sample, this clonotype was seen a few times. The chain joins TRBV6-1 to TRBJ2-1, with 7 nucleotides matching TRBD2. CDR1 is MNHNS and CDR2 is SASEGT in the germline V gene. The V and J ends lost 5 bases and 7 bases, in that order; junction bases with no gene match: 11. The CDR3 is 15 residues long. The CDR3 region has the DNA TGTGCCAGCAGTCCCGGGAGCGGGGATTATAATGAGCAGTTCTTC. Translated, it gives CASSPGSGDYNEQFF.

This chain connects TRBV4-1 to TRBJ2-7; D is unclear. V dropped 3 bases and J dropped 5 bases, with 14 bases sitting between them. CDR3 length equals 14 residues. Germline V CDR1 and CDR2: MGHRA, YSYEKL. The CDR3 spells CASSHRSDPNEQYF. CDR3 in DNA: TGCGCCAGCAGCCATCGGTCTGACCCTAACGAGCAGTACTTC.

This clonotype occurred many times. J is TRBJ2-5 and V is TRBV12-3 or TRBV12-4; 8 bases match TRBD1. CDR3 length equals 15 residues. After removal of 3 bases from V and 1 base from J, the junction contained 4 bases not matched to a gene. CDR3 residues: CASSFTGTGQETQYF. The DNA of the CDR3 is TGTGCCAGCAGTTTCACGGGGACAGGCCAAGAGACCCAGTACTTC.

J is TRBJ2-1 and V is TRBV7-8; tentative D call: TRBD2 (6 bases). Trimming left V 0 bases short and J 8 bases short, with 17 bases between. This CDR3 region has 16 residues. Germline lookup yields CDR1 SGHVS and CDR2 FQNEAQ. The CDR3 region is CASSLAVGGVGDEQFF. The CDR3 DNA sequence: TGTGCCAGCAGCTTAGCAGTCGGCGGGGTAGGGGATGAGCAGTTCTTC.

This rearrangement joins TRBV7-9 to TRBJ2-2; no firm D call. Germline V gene lookup returns CDR1 SEHNR and CDR2 FQNEAQ (reference sequence). The length of the CDR3 is 13 residues. V was trimmed by 2 bases and J by 6 bases, leaving 7 bases between them. The CDR3 coding sequence is TGTGCCAGCAGCTTAAAGGTCGCCGGGGAGCTGTTTTTT. Protein: CASSLKVAGELFF.

This clonotype was counted a few times. This chain connects TRBV12-3 or TRBV12-4 to TRBJ2-7; D remains ambiguous. V lost 5 bases and J 4 bases, leaving 12 bases between the germline ends. The CDR3 is 13 amino acids. CDR3 coding DNA: TGTGCCAGCAGTCCGCAGTTTGAGTACGAGCAGTACTTC. Translating gives CASSPQFEYEQYF.

The chain is built from TRBV7-2 and TRBJ2-1; 7 nucleotides agree with TRBD1. Germline V gives CDR1 SGHTA, CDR2 FQGNSA. This CDR3 is built from 14 residues. Trimming cost V 5 bases and J 8 bases; bases outside gene matches: 9. CDR3 nucleotides: TGTGCCAGCAGCCGAGGGACAGAGGGCCATGAGCAGTTCTTC. This gives the protein CASSRGTEGHEQFF.

Here the CDR3 reads CASSLVGESYEQYF. In DNA form, the CDR3 reads TGCGCCAGCAGCTTGGTGGGGGAGTCCTACGAGCAGTACTTC. This rearrangement joins TRBV5-1 to TRBJ2-7; D possibly uses TRBD1 or TRBD2 (5 bases each). Germline V gives CDR1 SGHRS, CDR2 YFSETQ. The ends were cut back, 0 bases at V and 1 base at J, with 8 bases in the middle. This CDR3 is built from 14 residues. Looking up the rest from reference TRBV5-1 and TRBJ2-7 gives the full variable domain: KAGVTQTPRYLIKTRGQQVTLSCSPISGHRSVSWYQQTPGQGLQFLFEYFSETQRNKGNFPGRFSGRQFSNSRSEMNVSTLELGDSALYLCASSLVGESYEQYFGPGTRLTVT.

This clonotype was found a few times. CDR3 sequence (DNA): TGTGCCAGCAGTGACCCGGCGGGGTATAGCAATCAGCCCCAGCATTTT. The encoded protein is CASSDPAGYSNQPQHF. The genes are TRBV6-1 and TRBJ1-5; D uncertain. The V gene's germline CDR1 is MNHNS and CDR2 SASEGT. Between the trimmed V and J ends, which lost 3 bases and 0 bases, there was a span of 12 bases. The length of the CDR3 is 16 residues.

The rearrangement joins TRBV12-3 or TRBV12-4 to TRBJ2-1; D is perhaps TRBD1 (6 bases). This CDR3 is built from 15 residues. The V and J ends lost 4 bases and 12 bases respectively, with 22 bases between them. CDR3 bases: TGTGCCAGCAGTTACTGGGAAAGGGATGTACAGGGGCAGTTCTTC. It encodes CASSYWERDVQGQFF.